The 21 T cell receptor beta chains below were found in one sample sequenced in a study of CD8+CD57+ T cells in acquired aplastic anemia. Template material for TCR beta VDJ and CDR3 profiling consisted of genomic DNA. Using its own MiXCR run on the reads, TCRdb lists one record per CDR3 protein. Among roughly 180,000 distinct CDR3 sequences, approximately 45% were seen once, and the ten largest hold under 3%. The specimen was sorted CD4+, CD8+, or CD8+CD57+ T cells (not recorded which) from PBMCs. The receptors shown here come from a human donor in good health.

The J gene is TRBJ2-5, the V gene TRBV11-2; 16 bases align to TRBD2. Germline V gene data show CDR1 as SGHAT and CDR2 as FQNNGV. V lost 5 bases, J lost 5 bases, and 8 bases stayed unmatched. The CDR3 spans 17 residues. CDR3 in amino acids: CASSTGLAGGTVETQYF. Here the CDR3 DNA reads TGTGCCAGCAGCACGGGACTAGCGGGAGGGACCGTTGAGACCCAGTACTTC. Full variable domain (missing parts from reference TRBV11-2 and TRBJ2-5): EAGVAQSPRYKIIEKRQSVAFWCNPISGHATLYWYQQILGQGPKLLIQFQNNGVVDDSQLPKDRFSAERLKGVDSTLKIQPAKLEDSAVYLCASSTGLAGGTVETQYFGPGTRLLVL.

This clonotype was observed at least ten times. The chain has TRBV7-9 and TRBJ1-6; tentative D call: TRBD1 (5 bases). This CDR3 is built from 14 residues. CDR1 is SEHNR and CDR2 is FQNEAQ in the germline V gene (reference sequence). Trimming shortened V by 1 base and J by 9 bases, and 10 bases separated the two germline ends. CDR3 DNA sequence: TGTGCCAGCAGCTTAGTGGGGGTAGGTTCACCCCTCCACTTT. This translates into CASSLVGVGSPLHF.

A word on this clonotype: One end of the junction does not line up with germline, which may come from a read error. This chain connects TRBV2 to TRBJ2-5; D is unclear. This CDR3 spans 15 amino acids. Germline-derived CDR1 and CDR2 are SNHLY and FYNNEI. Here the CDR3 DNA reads TGTGCCAGTAGTGAAGCCTTGCTACATGAAGAGACCCAGTACTTC. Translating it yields CASSEALLHEETQYF. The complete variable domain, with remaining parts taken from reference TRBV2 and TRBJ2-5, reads EPEVTQTPSHQVTQMGQEVILRCVPISNHLYFYWYRQILGQKVEFLVSFYNNEISEKSEIFDDQFSVERPDGSNFTLKIRSTKLEDSAMYFCASSEALLHEETQYFGPGTRLLVL.

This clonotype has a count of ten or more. As DNA, the CDR3 is TGTGCCAGCAGTCAAGGGCCAGGGACGGTCCACACCTTC. Its protein product is CASSQGPGTVHTF. This chain links TRBV2 with TRBJ1-2, with D maybe TRBD1 (5 bases). The CDR3 consists of 13 residues. CDR1 and CDR2 (germline): SNHLY, FYNNEI. Trimming took off 5 bases at V and 12 bases at J, with 19 bases between the two ends.

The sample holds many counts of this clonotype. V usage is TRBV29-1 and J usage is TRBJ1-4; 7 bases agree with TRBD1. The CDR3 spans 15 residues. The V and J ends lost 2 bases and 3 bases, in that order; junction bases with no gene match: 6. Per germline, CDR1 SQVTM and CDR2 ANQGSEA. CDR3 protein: CSVELRGQSNEKLFF. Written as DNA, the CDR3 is TGCAGCGTTGAATTACGGGGACAGTCTAATGAAAAACTGTTTTTT.

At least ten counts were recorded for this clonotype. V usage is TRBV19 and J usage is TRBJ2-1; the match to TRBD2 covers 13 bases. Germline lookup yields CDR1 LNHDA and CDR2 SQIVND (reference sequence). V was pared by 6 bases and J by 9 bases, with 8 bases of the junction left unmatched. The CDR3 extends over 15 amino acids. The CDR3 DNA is TGTGCCAGTAGGGGGACTAGCGGGATTGCAAGTGAGCAGTTCTTC. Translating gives CASRGTSGIASEQFF. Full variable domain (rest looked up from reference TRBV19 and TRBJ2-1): DGGITQSPKYLFRKEGQNVTLSCEQNLNHDAMYWYRQDPGQGLRLIYYSQIVNDFQKGDIAEGYSVSREKKESFPLTVTSAQKNPTAFYLCASRGTSGIASEQFFGPGTRLTVL.

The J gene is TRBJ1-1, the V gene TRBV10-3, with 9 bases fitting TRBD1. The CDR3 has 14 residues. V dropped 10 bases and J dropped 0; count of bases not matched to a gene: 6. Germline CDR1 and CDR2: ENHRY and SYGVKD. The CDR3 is CASEGQGLNTEAFF. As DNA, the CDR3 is TGTGCCAGCGAGGGACAGGGCCTGAACACTGAAGCTTTCTTT.

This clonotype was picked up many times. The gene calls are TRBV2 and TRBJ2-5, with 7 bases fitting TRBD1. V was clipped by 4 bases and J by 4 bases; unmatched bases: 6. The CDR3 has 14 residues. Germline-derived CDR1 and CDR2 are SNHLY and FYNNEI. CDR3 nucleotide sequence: TGTGCCAGCAGTGGGCCAGGGGGTGGAGAGACCCAGTACTTC. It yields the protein CASSGPGGGETQYF. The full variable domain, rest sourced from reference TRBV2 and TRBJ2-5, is EPEVTQTPSHQVTQMGQEVILRCVPISNHLYFYWYRQILGQKVEFLVSFYNNEISEKSEIFDDQFSVERPDGSNFTLKIRSTKLEDSAMYFCASSGPGGGETQYFGPGTRLLVL.

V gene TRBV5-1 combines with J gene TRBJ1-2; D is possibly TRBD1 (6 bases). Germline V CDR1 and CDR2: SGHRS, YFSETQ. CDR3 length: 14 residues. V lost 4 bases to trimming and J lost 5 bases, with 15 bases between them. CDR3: CASSDYRVDYGYTF. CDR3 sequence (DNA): TGCGCCAGCAGCGACTACAGGGTCGATTATGGCTACACCTTC.

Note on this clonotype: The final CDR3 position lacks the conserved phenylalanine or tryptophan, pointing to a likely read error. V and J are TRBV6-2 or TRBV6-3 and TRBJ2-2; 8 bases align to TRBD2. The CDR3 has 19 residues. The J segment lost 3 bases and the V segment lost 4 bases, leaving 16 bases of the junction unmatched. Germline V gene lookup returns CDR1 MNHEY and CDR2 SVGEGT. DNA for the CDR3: TGTGCCAGCAGTTTCTCACTAGCGGCCAGAATGGCGGACACCGGGGAGCTGTTTCTT. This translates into CASSFSLAARMADTGELFL.

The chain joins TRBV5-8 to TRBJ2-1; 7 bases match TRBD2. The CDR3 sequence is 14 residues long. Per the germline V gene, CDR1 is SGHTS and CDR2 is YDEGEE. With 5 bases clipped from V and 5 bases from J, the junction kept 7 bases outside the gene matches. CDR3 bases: TGTGCCAGCAGGCGGGACTATCTGAACAATGAGCAGTTCTTC. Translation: CASRRDYLNNEQFF.

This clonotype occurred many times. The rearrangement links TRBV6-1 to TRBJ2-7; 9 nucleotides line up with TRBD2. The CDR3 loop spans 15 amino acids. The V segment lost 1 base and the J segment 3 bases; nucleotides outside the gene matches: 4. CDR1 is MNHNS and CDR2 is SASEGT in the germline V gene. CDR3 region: CASSEVKTSGYEQYF. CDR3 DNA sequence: TGTGCCAGCAGTGAAGTTAAGACTAGCGGCTACGAGCAGTACTTC.

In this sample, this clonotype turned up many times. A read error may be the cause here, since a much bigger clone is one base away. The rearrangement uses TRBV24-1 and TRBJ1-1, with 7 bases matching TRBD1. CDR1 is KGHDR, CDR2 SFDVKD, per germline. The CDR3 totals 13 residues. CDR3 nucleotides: TGTGCCACCGCCCGGACAGGCAACACTGAAGCTTCCTTT. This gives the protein CATARTGNTEASF.

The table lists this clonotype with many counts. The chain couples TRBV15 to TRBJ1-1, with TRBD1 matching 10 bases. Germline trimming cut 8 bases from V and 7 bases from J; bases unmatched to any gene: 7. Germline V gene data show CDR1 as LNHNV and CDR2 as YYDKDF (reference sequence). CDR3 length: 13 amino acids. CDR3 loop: CATRWTGGGEAFF. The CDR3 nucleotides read TGTGCCACCCGCTGGACAGGGGGAGGTGAAGCTTTCTTT. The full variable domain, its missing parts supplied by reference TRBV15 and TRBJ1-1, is DAMVIQNPRYQVTQFGKPVTLSCSQTLNHNVMYWYQQKSSQAPKLLFHYYDKDFNNEADTPDNFQSRRPNTSFCFLDIRSPGLGDTAMYLCATRWTGGGEAFFGQGTRLTVV.

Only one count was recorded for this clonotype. CDR3 region: CASSEEAGFQPQHF. In nucleotides, the CDR3 is TGTGCCAGCAGTGAAGAGGCAGGGTTTCAGCCCCAGCATTTT. V usage is TRBV2 and J usage is TRBJ1-5; D is perhaps TRBD1 (5 bases). Between the trimmed V and J ends, which lost 1 base and 6 bases, there was a span of 10 bases. This CDR3 has 14 amino acids. The germline gives CDR1 SNHLY, CDR2 FYNNEI.

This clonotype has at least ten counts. CDR3 region: CASSGIGTDIYEQYF. The CDR3, as DNA: TGTGCCAGCAGCGGAATCGGGACAGATATCTACGAGCAGTACTTC. This rearrangement joins TRBV11-2 to TRBJ2-7, with 7 bases fitting TRBD1. Germline values: CDR1 SGHAT, CDR2 FQNNGV. V trimming: 5 bases; J trimming: 3 bases; junction bases outside the gene matches: 10. This CDR3 is 15 amino acids long. Together with reference TRBV11-2 and TRBJ2-7, the CDR3 gives the full variable domain: EAGVAQSPRYKIIEKRQSVAFWCNPISGHATLYWYQQILGQGPKLLIQFQNNGVVDDSQLPKDRFSAERLKGVDSTLKIQPAKLEDSAVYLCASSGIGTDIYEQYFGPGTRLTVT.

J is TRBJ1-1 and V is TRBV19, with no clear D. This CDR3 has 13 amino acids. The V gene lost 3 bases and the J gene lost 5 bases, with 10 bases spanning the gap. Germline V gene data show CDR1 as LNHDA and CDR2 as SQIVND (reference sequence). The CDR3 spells CASSILAGTEAFF. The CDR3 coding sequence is TGTGCCAGTAGTATTTTGGCAGGTACTGAAGCTTTCTTT.

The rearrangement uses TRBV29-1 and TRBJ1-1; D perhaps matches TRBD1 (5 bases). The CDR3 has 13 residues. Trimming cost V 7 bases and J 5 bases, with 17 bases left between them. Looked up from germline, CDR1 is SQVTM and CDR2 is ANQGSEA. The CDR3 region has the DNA TGCAGCGCCGTCGACTCATGGGGGACTGAAGCTTTCTTT. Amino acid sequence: CSAVDSWGTEAFF.

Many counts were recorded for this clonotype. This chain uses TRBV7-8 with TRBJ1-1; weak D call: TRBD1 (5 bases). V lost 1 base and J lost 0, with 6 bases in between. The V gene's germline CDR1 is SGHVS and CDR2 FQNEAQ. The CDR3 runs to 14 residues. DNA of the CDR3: TGTGCCAGCAGCTTAGAACAGGTGAACACTGAAGCTTTCTTT. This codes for CASSLEQVNTEAFF.

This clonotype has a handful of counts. The CDR3 loop reads CATSRIYSNQPQHF. Written as DNA, the CDR3 is TGTGCCACCAGCAGAATTTATAGCAATCAGCCCCAGCATTTT. The chain combines TRBV15 with TRBJ1-5, with D unclear. This CDR3 is built from 14 residues. Germline assignment: CDR1 LNHNV and CDR2 YYDKDF (reference sequence). V lost 2 bases and J lost 0, with 5 bases in between. The full variable domain, rest sourced from reference TRBV15 and TRBJ1-5, is DAMVIQNPRYQVTQFGKPVTLSCSQTLNHNVMYWYQQKSSQAPKLLFHYYDKDFNNEADTPDNFQSRRPNTSFCFLDIRSPGLGDTAMYLCATSRIYSNQPQHFGDGTRLSIL.

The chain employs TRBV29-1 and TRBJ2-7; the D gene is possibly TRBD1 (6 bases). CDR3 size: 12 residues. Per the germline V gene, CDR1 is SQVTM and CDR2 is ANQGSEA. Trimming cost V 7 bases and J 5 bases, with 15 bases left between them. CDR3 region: CSGTDGADEQYF. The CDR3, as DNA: TGCAGCGGGACAGATGGGGCGGACGAGCAGTACTTC.